Presented here are 10 T cell receptor beta chains from one specimen sequenced in a study of T-cell memory formation after mild COVID-19. Each CDR3 protein is one row after TCRdb ran MiXCR on the 5' RACE reads. The table has about 120,000 distinct CDR3 sequences, 22% seen once; the top ten hold 41%. Sequenced material: PBMCs or a T cell subset sorted from them (not recorded which). The receptors derive from a young man who had mild COVID-19 (a few samples of this study predate the infection). Cell type and time point are not known.

This clonotype was recorded a few times. The V gene is TRBV6-5, the J gene TRBJ2-3; a possible D gene is TRBD2 (7 bases). Germline CDR1 reads MNHEY; CDR2 reads SVGAGI. The length of the CDR3 is 16 residues. V dropped 6 bases and J dropped 1 base, with 17 bases sitting between them. The CDR3 sequence: CASSTWGGLGTDTQYF. CDR3 nucleotide sequence: TGTGCCAGCAGCACCTGGGGGGGGCTAGGCACAGATACGCAGTATTTT.

There are many counts of this clonotype. The chain uses TRBV11-2 and TRBJ2-5; no clear D gene. Germline values: CDR1 SGHAT, CDR2 FQNNGV. The germline V and J ends were trimmed by 5 bases and 5 bases, with 6 bases remaining between them. The CDR3 covers 11 residues. The CDR3 DNA reads as TGTGCCAGCAGCCGACTGGAGACCCAGTACTTC. Protein sequence: CASSRLETQYF. The full variable domain, in which reference TRBV11-2 and TRBJ2-5 provide the parts outside the CDR3, is EAGVAQSPRYKIIEKRQSVAFWCNPISGHATLYWYQQILGQGPKLLIQFQNNGVVDDSQLPKDRFSAERLKGVDSTLKIQPAKLEDSAVYLCASSRLETQYFGPGTRLLVL.

The V and J genes are TRBV11-2 and TRBJ2-1; D is perhaps TRBD1 (6 bases). Germline V lookup: CDR1 SGHAT, CDR2 FQNNGV. The CDR3 has 15 amino acids. The germline V and J ends were trimmed by 1 base and 6 bases, with 13 bases remaining between them. CDR3 in amino acids: CASSLVWGPSNEQFF. CDR3 bases: TGTGCCAGCAGCTTAGTGTGGGGGCCCAGCAATGAGCAGTTCTTC.

This clonotype was counted only a few times. V usage is TRBV5-1 and J usage is TRBJ2-7, with 7 bases lining up with TRBD1. CDR3 length equals 15 residues. The J segment lost 3 bases and the V segment lost 4 bases, leaving 10 bases of the junction unmatched. CDR1 and CDR2 from the germline V gene are SGHRS and YFSETQ. The CDR3 bases are TGCGCCAGCAGCCCGGCCGGGACAGCGAGCTACGAGCAGTACTTC. Its protein is CASSPAGTASYEQYF. Variable domain in full (rest from reference TRBV5-1 and TRBJ2-7): KAGVTQTPRYLIKTRGQQVTLSCSPISGHRSVSWYQQTPGQGLQFLFEYFSETQRNKGNFPGRFSGRQFSNSRSEMNVSTLELGDSALYLCASSPAGTASYEQYFGPGTRLTVT.

The genes are TRBV12-3 or TRBV12-4 and TRBJ1-1; TRBD1 is a possible D gene (6 bases). The V end was cut by 6 bases, the J end by 3 bases, with 17 bases between. This CDR3 is 15 amino acids long. CDR3 region: CASSQEGGSDTEAFF. DNA for the CDR3: TGTGCCAGCAGCCAGGAAGGGGGATCGGACACTGAAGCTTTCTTT.

This clonotype was seen a few times. The chain uses TRBV7-9 and TRBJ1-1, with D hard to call. CDR3 length: 14 amino acids. The ends were cut back, 5 bases at V and 7 bases at J, with 17 bases in the middle. Germline values: CDR1 SEHNR, CDR2 FQNEAQ (reference sequence). The CDR3 DNA reads TGTGCCAGCAGCCTAAGCGGGAAGGGTCATGAAGCTTTCTTT. This encodes CASSLSGKGHEAFF.

The chain joins TRBV9 to TRBJ1-1, with 10 bases matching TRBD1. Germline V gene lookup returns CDR1 SGDLS and CDR2 YYNGEE. The length of the CDR3 is 17 residues. Germline trimming cut 7 bases from V and 1 base from J; bases unmatched to any gene: 13. The DNA of the CDR3 is TGTGCCAGCCAACCGGGACAGGGGCCGGGTAAGAACACTGAAGCTTTCTTT. This translates into CASQPGQGPGKNTEAFF.

The chain links TRBV24-1 to TRBJ1-2; D is possibly TRBD1 (5 bases). Germline values: CDR1 KGHDR, CDR2 SFDVKD. The CDR3 spans 11 residues. V was cut by 9 bases and J by 7 bases, with 11 bases left in between. CDR3 loop: CATGGGSGYTF. DNA of the CDR3: TGTGCCACCGGGGGAGGGAGTGGCTACACCTTC.

Of note for this clonotype: This sequence may be a read error, since a much larger clone differs from it by one base. The CDR3 sequence: CASISSYEQYF. In DNA form, the CDR3 reads TGCGCCAGCATCTCCTCCTACGAGCAGTACTTC. The chain uses TRBV5-1 and TRBJ2-7; D not resolved. This CDR3 is 11 amino acids long. Trimming removed 6 bases from V and 0 bases from J, with 4 bases in between. CDR1 SGHRS and CDR2 YFSETQ come from the germline V gene.

V gene TRBV5-4 combines with J gene TRBJ1-1, with 8 bases identical to TRBD1. Trimming cost V 5 bases and J 0 bases; bases outside gene matches: 3. Germline V gene lookup returns CDR1 SGHNT and CDR2 YYREEE (reference sequence). The CDR3 spans 14 residues. The chain's CDR3 is CASSMTGVNTEAFF. CDR3 sequence (DNA): TGTGCCAGCAGTATGACAGGGGTGAACACTGAAGCTTTCTTT.